Below are 2 T cell receptor beta chains sequenced from a single sample in a study of T cells in women clearing cervical HPV infection. The method was immunoSEQ multiplex PCR; TCRdb's version includes in-frame clones alone and lacks a portion of them. The table counts over 15,000 clones; 3.2% lies in the top ten. Material: blood buffy coat. These receptors originate from a woman aged 18 to 75 with a cervical HPV16 infection that either progressed to CIN3+ or cleared (not recorded which).

On this clone: The read ends 3 residues shy of where the CDR3 ends; the end is completed using the germline J gene. V and J are TRBV20-1 and TRBJ2-7; perhaps TRBD1 as D (5 bases). V lost 6 bases, J lost 5 bases, and 23 bases lay in between. The germline CDR1 and CDR2 sequences are DFQATT and SNEGSKA (reference sequence). The length of the CDR3 is 15 residues. CDR3 amino acids: CSAPLPSAGNHEQYF. The DNA read from the CDR3 is TGCAGTGCCCCACTCCCCTCAGCAGGGAACCACGAG.

Note on this clone: Coverage ceases 3 residues before the CDR3 finishes, and the germline J gene fills in the end. The rearrangement uses TRBV30 and TRBJ1-2; 7 bases map to TRBD1. This CDR3 contains 14 residues. The germline gives CDR1 GTSNPN, CDR2 SVGIG (reference sequence). The DNA read from the CDR3 is TGTGCCTGGAGTCCCAGGGACAGAGAGAACGGC. It is translated as CAWSPRDRENG. In full, the CDR3 is CAWSPRDRENGYTF. Using reference TRBV30 and TRBJ1-2 for the parts outside the CDR3, the full variable domain is SQTIHQWPATLVQPVGSPLSLECTVEGTSNPNLYWYRQAAGRGLQLLFYSVGIGQISSEVPQNLSASRPQDRQFILSSKKLLLSDSGFYLCAWSPRDRENGYTFGSGTRLTVV.